This T cell receptor beta chain was observed in a study of blood T cell repertoires in COVID-19. The overall study: The analysed material was cDNA or gDNA that came from T cells, B-cell-depleted T cells, or PBMCs.

Authors' methods: Researchers report that nucleated cell counts were estimated from reference gene primer amplification. Method: immunoSEQ multiplex PCR; TCRdb's copy keeps in-frame clones and lacks some. That table furnishes V, J and clone size, whereas the DNA furnished D and trimming. Counted here are 98,000 or so clones, around 84% occurring once; the ten biggest clones make up under 15%. Germline V gene sequence: CDR1 MNHEY, CDR2 SMNVEV (reference sequence). V lost 5 bases, J lost 2 bases, and 10 bases lay in between. The CDR3 is 15 residues long. Sequencing was carried out using peripheral blood. The receptor comes from a woman aged 60-75 years in a cohort sampled during active or convalescent COVID-19. The chain has TRBV27 and TRBJ1-6; D gene uncertain. CDR3 sequence reads: CASSLYSPYNSPLHF. For the CDR3, the DNA is TGTGCCAGCAGTCTCTATTCCCCCTATAATTCACCCCTCCACTTT.